This note documents a single TCR beta chain sequence. Its antigen is still unknown. The CDR3 is 13 amino acids. The germline V gene has CDR1 LNHDA and CDR2 SQIVND (reference sequence). V gave up 6 bases and J gave up 3 bases, with 10 bases separating them. This sample is drawn from a study of T cell responses to AZD1222 COVID-19 vaccine. The method was immunoSEQ multiplex PCR; TCRdb's version includes in-frame clones alone and lacks a portion of them. The sample carries approximately 160,000 clones, 88% recorded once. Study-level results: The donor group comprised mostly white British people and more females; the analysis possibly underestimated clonal diversity. Receipt of two AZD1222 doses was followed by a rise in Spike-specific TCR breadth and depth. Repertoires in all cases were sampled only once the peak T cell response had passed.

This TCR was sampled from an adult in good health. The V gene is TRBV19, the J gene TRBJ2-3; a possible D gene is TRBD2 (5 bases). The specimen comprised peripheral blood, sampled on day 0 of MenACWY control vaccination. The CDR3 sequence: CASRPSGTDTQYF. For the CDR3, the DNA is TGTGCCAGTAGGCCTTCGGGGACAGATACGCAGTATTTT.